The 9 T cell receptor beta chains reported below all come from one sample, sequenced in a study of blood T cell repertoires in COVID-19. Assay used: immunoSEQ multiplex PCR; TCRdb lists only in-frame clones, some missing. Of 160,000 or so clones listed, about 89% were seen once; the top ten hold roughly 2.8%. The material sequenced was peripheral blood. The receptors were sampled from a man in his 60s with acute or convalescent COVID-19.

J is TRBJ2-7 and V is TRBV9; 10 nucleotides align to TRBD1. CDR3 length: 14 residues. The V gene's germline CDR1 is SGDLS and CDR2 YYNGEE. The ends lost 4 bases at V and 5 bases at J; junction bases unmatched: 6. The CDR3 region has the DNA TGTGCCAGCAGCCCCCAAGGGACAGGGGACGAGCAGTACTTC. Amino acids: CASSPQGTGDEQYF.

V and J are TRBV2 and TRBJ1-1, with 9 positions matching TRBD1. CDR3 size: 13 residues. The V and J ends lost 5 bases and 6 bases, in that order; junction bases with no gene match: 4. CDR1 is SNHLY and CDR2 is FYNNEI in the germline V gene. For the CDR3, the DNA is TGTGCCAGCAGTCGGGACAGGGTCGCTGAAGCTTTCTTT. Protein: CASSRDRVAEAFF.

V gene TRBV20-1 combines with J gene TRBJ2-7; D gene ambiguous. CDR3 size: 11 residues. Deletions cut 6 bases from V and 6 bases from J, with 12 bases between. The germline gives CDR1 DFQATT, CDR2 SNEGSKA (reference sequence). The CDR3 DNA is TGCAGTGCAGAAGACACCGGCGAGCAGTACTTC. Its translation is CSAEDTGEQYF.

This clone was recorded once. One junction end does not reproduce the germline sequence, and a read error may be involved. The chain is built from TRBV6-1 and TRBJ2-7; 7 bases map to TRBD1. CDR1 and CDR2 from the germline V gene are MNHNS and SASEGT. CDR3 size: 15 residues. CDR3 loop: CASIELAGGSYEQYF. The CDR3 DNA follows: TGTGCCAGCATTGAACTGGCAGGGGGCTCCTACGAGCAGTACTTC.

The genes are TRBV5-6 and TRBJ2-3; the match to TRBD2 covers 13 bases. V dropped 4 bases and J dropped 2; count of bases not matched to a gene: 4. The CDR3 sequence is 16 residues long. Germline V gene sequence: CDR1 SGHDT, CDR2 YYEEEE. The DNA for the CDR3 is TGTGCCAGCAGCCAGGGACTAGCGGGGTACACAGATACGCAGTATTTT. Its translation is CASSQGLAGYTDTQYF.

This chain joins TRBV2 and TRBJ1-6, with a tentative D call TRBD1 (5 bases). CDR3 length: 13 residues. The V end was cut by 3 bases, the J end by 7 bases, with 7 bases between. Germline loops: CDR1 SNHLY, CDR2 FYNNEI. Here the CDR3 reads CASSDPGNSPLHF. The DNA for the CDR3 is TGTGCCAGCAGTGACCCAGGGAATTCACCCCTCCACTTT.

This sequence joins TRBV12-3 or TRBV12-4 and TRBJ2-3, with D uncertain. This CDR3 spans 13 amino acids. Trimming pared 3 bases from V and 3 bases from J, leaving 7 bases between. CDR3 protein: CASSFVFTDTQYF. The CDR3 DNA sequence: TGTGCCAGCAGTTTCGTTTTTACAGATACGCAGTATTTT.

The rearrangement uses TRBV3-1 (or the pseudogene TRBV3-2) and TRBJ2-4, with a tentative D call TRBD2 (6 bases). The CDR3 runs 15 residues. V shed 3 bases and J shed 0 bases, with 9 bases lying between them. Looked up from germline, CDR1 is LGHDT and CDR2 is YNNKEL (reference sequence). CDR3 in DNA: TGTGCCAGCAGCCAGGACTACGTAGCCAAAAACATTCAGTACTTC. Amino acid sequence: CASSQDYVAKNIQYF.

The CDR3 here is CASSPLTRNTGELFF. The CDR3 nucleotides read TGTGCCAGTTCACCGCTGACACGGAACACCGGGGAGCTGTTTTTT. The chain employs TRBV19 and TRBJ2-2, with D hard to call. Germline V gene lookup returns CDR1 LNHDA and CDR2 SQIVND (reference sequence). The V and J ends lost 8 bases and 1 base respectively, with 14 bases between them. The CDR3 covers 15 residues.